This T cell receptor (beta chain) was recovered during a study of cytotoxic CD8 clonotypes in ibrutinib-treated CLL. Study as a whole: Following a median roughly 12 months of treatment, with a range of 6 to 36, response samples were taken. Average yields of roughly 260,000 productive templates and 94,082 productive rearrangements characterized the samples. Notes on the study in general: Clonality increased at ibrutinib response, then returned toward baseline at progression.

Germline V gene data show CDR1 as SGHRS and CDR2 as YFSETQ. V was pared by 2 bases and J by 1 base, with 14 bases of the junction left unmatched. The CDR3 spans 18 residues. The intended depth for sequencing was 1 in 200,000 to 1 in 1 million T cells. The table came from immunoSEQ multiplex PCR; TCRdb's copy has only in-frame clones and leaves some out. The profile shows about 50,000 clones, around 60% of them singletons. Notes on this clone: Its specificity is unknown.

The receptor comes from a human donor with chronic lymphocytic leukemia. The gene calls are TRBV5-1 and TRBJ1-1, with 7 bases that match TRBD1. This sample comprised PBMCs, obtained after 24 months of ibrutinib treatment. The CDR3 nucleotides read TGCGCCAGCAGCTTCGCCGGACAGGCGCCCCTTGGGAACACTGAAGCTTTCTTT. It encodes CASSFAGQAPLGNTEAFF.